The source of this T cell receptor (beta chain) is a study of naive and memory T cell subsets. The SP2 primer and nested alpha and beta constant region primers amplified ligated cDNA in four rounds. Reverse transcription of blood and skin TCR RNA was primed at alpha and beta constant regions. TCRdb ran MiXCR on the 5' RACE reads and lists one entry per CDR3 protein. In the table there are 48,000 or so distinct CDR3 sequences, approximately 4.8% of which are singletons. The library had UMIs added by 3' ligation of an oligonucleotide to TCR cDNA. Reverse transcription used DNase-treated unsorted total RNA, aiming for roughly 1 to 1,100 ng. Overall study findings and caveats: The RNA method is potentially sensitive to activation and differentiation changes.

This clonotype was observed many times. The antigen remains unidentified. The CDR3 has 13 amino acids. In germline, CDR1 is MNHEY, CDR2 SMNVEV (reference sequence). Trimming stripped 7 bases from V and 6 bases from J, with 13 bases between. This clonotype originated in a female donor in good health. This sequence joins TRBV27 and TRBJ2-1, with D unclear. CDR3: CASTSKFFNEQFF. CDR3 nucleotide sequence: TGTGCCAGCACATCCAAATTTTTCAATGAGCAGTTCTTC.